Shown below are 7 T cell receptor beta chains from a single sample sequenced in a study of cytomegalovirus exposure and HLA in healthy donors. The PCR had 60 Vbeta and 13 Jbeta primers. Generated by immunoSEQ multiplex PCR, the TCRdb table keeps only in-frame clones and is missing some. The sample includes around 110,000 clones. Input material: PBMCs. All receptors derive from a man aged 30 to 45 in good health and CMV-seronegative.

This sequence joins TRBV19 and TRBJ1-3; D is undetermined. With 6 bases removed from V and 1 base from J, the gap between germline ends came to 13 bases. This CDR3 is 15 amino acids long. Germline CDR1 LNHDA, CDR2 SQIVND (reference sequence). The CDR3 nucleotides read TGTGCCAGTAGCCGGCTTTCGGGATCTGGAAACACCATATATTTT. It specifies CASSRLSGSGNTIYF.

The genes are TRBV11-3 and TRBJ2-3; 10 bases match TRBD1. Germline lookup yields CDR1 SGHNT and CDR2 YENEEA. V lost 1 base, J lost 4 bases, and 5 bases stayed unmatched. The CDR3 spans 16 residues. The CDR3 here is CASSLGRQGAPDTQYF. CDR3 DNA sequence: TGTGCCAGCAGCTTAGGCCGACAGGGGGCCCCAGATACGCAGTATTTT.

This chain links TRBV7-6 with TRBJ1-4; D possibly corresponds to TRBD1 (5 bases). V was clipped by 1 base and J by 4 bases, with 10 bases between them. The CDR3 is 15 amino acids. Germline CDR1 reads SGHVS; CDR2 reads FNYEAQ. In nucleotides, the CDR3 is TGTGCCAGCAGCTTAGGTCCAGGGCTTAATGAAAAACTGTTTTTT. Translating it yields CASSLGPGLNEKLFF.

The chain uses TRBV13 and TRBJ2-5; 8 nucleotides align to TRBD2. The DNA end favors TRBJ2-7, so the J call may be wrong. CDR1 PRHDT and CDR2 FYEKMQ come from the germline V gene (reference sequence). The CDR3 sequence is 14 residues long. CDR3 coding DNA: TGTGCCAGCAGCTTAGCGGGGGGGCCCTACGAGCAGTACTTC. This codes for CASSLAGGPYEQYF.

This chain uses TRBV5-1 with TRBJ2-1; D may be TRBD1 (6 bases). CDR1 SGHRS and CDR2 YFSETQ come from the germline V gene. Trimming cost V 0 bases and J 4 bases, with 17 bases left between them. This CDR3 spans 17 amino acids. The CDR3 sequence is CASSLAPQGAGYNEQFF. In DNA form, the CDR3 reads TGCGCCAGCAGCTTGGCTCCACAGGGTGCTGGATACAATGAGCAGTTCTTC.

The chain recombines TRBV28 with TRBJ1-4; D is unresolved. Trimming shortened V by 6 bases and J by 8 bases, and 19 bases separated the two germline ends. The CDR3 has 15 amino acids. Germline lookup yields CDR1 MDHEN and CDR2 SYDVKM. The CDR3 here is CASSLRAGLGEKLFF. For the CDR3, the DNA is TGTGCCAGCAGCCTTCGGGCAGGACTGGGAGAAAAACTGTTTTTT.

J is TRBJ2-7 and V is TRBV6-1; D is ambiguous. This CDR3 region has 12 residues. V was cut by 6 bases and J by 1 base, with 7 bases left in between. Looked up from germline, CDR1 is MNHNS and CDR2 is SASEGT. The DNA of the CDR3 is TGTGCCAGCAGGGAACAATCCTACGAGCAGTACTTC. Encoded protein: CASREQSYEQYF.